The entry below gives a single T cell receptor (beta chain) sequence along with its context. The source of the sample is a study of blood T cell repertoires in COVID-19. For the study at large: Acute and convalescent COVID-19 samples came from the United States, Italy and Spain. Sources were T cells, B-cell-depleted T cells, or PBMCs; the material itself was cDNA or gDNA.

In the original processing: It was from reference gene primer amplification that nucleated cell counts were estimated. The table came from immunoSEQ multiplex PCR; TCRdb's copy has only in-frame clones and leaves some out. The V and J calls and clone size were taken over from that table, and D and trimming were inferred from the DNA. The sample lists just over 350,000 clones, less than 90% occurring once. CDR3 length equals 14 residues. The germline CDR1 and CDR2 sequences are KGHSH and LQKENI. Trimming removed 2 bases at V and 3 bases at J, with 11 bases between. Enrollment of patients from Seattle took place during active infection, with longitudinal follow-up.

The TCR originated in a woman aged 55-69 years with COVID-19, enrolled during active disease. The chain has TRBV18 and TRBJ2-7; D perhaps matches TRBD1 (5 bases). What was sequenced was peripheral blood. Written as DNA, the CDR3 is TGTGCCAGCTCACCAAAGACAGATTACTACGAGCAGTACTTC. Protein product: CASSPKTDYYEQYF.